This T cell receptor beta chain appears in the sequencing data of a study of cytomegalovirus exposure and HLA in healthy donors. Overall study context: Of over 350 genotyped donors, roughly 81% grouped in the Caucasian-associated ancestry cluster. Whole-study findings and limits: Earlier analysis found most TCR beta V segments productive about 87% or about 30% of the time.

V lost 6 bases, J lost 5 bases, and 8 bases stayed unmatched. The CDR3 is 15 amino acids. CDR1 is MNHEY, CDR2 SVGAGI, per germline. Regarding this clone: The antigen is unknown.

The study ran its PCR with 60 Vbeta and 13 Jbeta primers. Method: immunoSEQ multiplex PCR; TCRdb's copy keeps in-frame clones and lacks some. The data hold around 150,000 clones, with less than 85% observed a single time. The sequenced sample consisted of PBMCs. This clonotype originated in a man between 35 and 55 years old in good health and CMV-seronegative. The genes are TRBV6-5 and TRBJ2-3; TRBD1 matches 10 bases. The CDR3 sequence is CASRPDRGPIDTQYF. CDR3 nucleotide sequence: TGTGCCAGCAGACCCGACAGGGGGCCGATAGATACGCAGTATTTT.